These 19 T cell receptor beta chains came from one sample sequenced in a study of cytomegalovirus exposure and HLA in healthy donors (TCRdb year 2017). Receptors were amplified or captured by the immunoSEQ multiplex PCR assay. A mixture of 60 forward primers for TCR Vbeta segments and 13 reverse primers for TCR Jbeta segments was used in the multiplex PCR. The immuneACCESS repertoire file appears here via TCRdb, limited to in-frame rearrangements. These files lack a portion of the clones; in checked studies, under half of the deficit traces to unresolved V genes, and the cause of the others is not known. The sample table holds 200,000 or so clones, of which roughly 84% were seen once. The ten top clones hold 0.26% of the sample. Sample: PBMCs. These receptors originate from a boy aged 5-17 years in good health and CMV-seronegative.

This rearrangement joins TRBV30 to TRBJ1-2; 8 bases match TRBD1. Trimming cost V 4 bases and J 2 bases; bases outside gene matches: 6. Looked up from germline, CDR1 is GTSNPN and CDR2 is SVGIG (reference sequence). This CDR3 spans 14 amino acids. The chain's CDR3 is CAWNSRTGNYGYTF. The CDR3 DNA reads TGTGCCTGGAATTCTCGGACAGGGAACTATGGCTACACCTTC.

This chain joins TRBV6-5 and TRBJ1-1, with D possibly being TRBD1 (5 bases). The V end lost 5 bases, the J end lost 1 base, and 11 bases lay between the germline ends. This CDR3 spans 14 amino acids. The germline V gene encodes CDR1 MNHEY and CDR2 SVGAGI. The chain's CDR3 is CASSHGHPNTEAFF. The CDR3 DNA is TGTGCCAGCAGTCATGGACACCCGAACACTGAAGCTTTCTTT.

For the CDR3, the DNA is TGTGCCAGCAGCTTAGGTCGGCGCGGCAACACAGATACGCAGTATTTT. It translates to CASSLGRRGNTDTQYF. The gene calls are TRBV7-3 and TRBJ2-3; D remains ambiguous. This CDR3 is 16 amino acids long. CDR1 is SGHTA and CDR2 is FQGTGA in the germline V gene. Trimming took off 2 bases at V and 2 bases at J, with 14 bases between the two ends.

V gene TRBV13 combines with J gene TRBJ2-1; 15 bases agree with TRBD2. This CDR3 has 16 amino acids. CDR1 is PRHDT, CDR2 FYEKMQ, per germline (reference sequence). V lost 5 bases and J lost 4; bases outside the gene matches: 3. This CDR3 is CASSPGLAGGYNEQFF. Here the CDR3 DNA reads TGTGCCAGCAGCCCAGGACTAGCGGGAGGGTACAATGAGCAGTTCTTC.

The chain's CDR3 is CASSLDRYEQYF. The DNA for the CDR3 is TGTGCCAGCAGCTTAGACCGCTACGAGCAGTACTTC. This chain uses TRBV11-2 with TRBJ2-7; unclear D gene. Trimming took off 0 bases at V and 3 bases at J, with 3 bases between the two ends. The CDR3 runs to 12 residues. Germline CDR1 is SGHAT and CDR2 is FQNNGV.

The chain uses TRBV7-9 and TRBJ2-3, with D hard to call. V lost 3 bases and J 2 bases, leaving 3 bases between the germline ends. The CDR3 is made up of 12 amino acids. Germline loops: CDR1 SEHNR, CDR2 FQNEAQ (reference sequence). CDR3 residues: CASSFSTDTQYF. The CDR3 nucleotides are TGTGCCAGCAGCTTCTCCACAGATACGCAGTATTTT.

The chain links TRBV5-4 to TRBJ1-2; D is perhaps TRBD1 (5 bases). The V end was cut by 5 bases, the J end by 4 bases, with 12 bases between. There are 13 residues in the CDR3. The V gene's germline CDR1 is SGHNT and CDR2 YYREEE (reference sequence). The CDR3 sequence: CASRYTGTYGYTF. CDR3 coding DNA: TGTGCCAGCAGATATACAGGCACCTATGGCTACACCTTC.

The chain links TRBV6-5 to TRBJ2-4; 7 positions match TRBD2. J gave up 5 bases and V 6 bases, and 7 bases lay outside the gene matches. Germline V gene lookup returns CDR1 MNHEY and CDR2 SVGAGI. The CDR3 is 14 amino acids. DNA of the CDR3: TGTGCCAGCAGCCCCCTGACTAGCCAAAACATTCAGTACTTC. It yields the protein CASSPLTSQNIQYF.

The V call is TRBV27, the J call TRBJ2-1; D call uncertain. The ends were cut back, 4 bases at V and 0 bases at J, with 10 bases in the middle. Germline CDR1 reads MNHEY; CDR2 reads SMNVEV (reference sequence). The CDR3 loop spans 15 amino acids. The CDR3 region is CASSSTVSSYNEQFF. CDR3 bases: TGTGCCAGCAGTTCAACCGTGAGCTCCTACAATGAGCAGTTCTTC.

The CDR3 nucleotides read TGTGCCAGCAGGAAGCAGGGTATAGGGCAGTACTTC. Its protein product is CASRKQGIGQYF. The chain recombines TRBV13 with TRBJ2-7; D might be TRBD1 (5 bases). This CDR3 spans 12 amino acids. Between the trimmed V and J ends, which lost 6 bases and 9 bases, there was a span of 15 bases. The germline V gene has CDR1 PRHDT and CDR2 FYEKMQ (reference sequence).

About this clone itself: The sample carries other DNA sequences with the same CDR3. V usage is TRBV5-1 and J usage is TRBJ2-7; tentatively, D is TRBD2 (5 bases). V lost 2 bases, J lost 1 base, and 7 bases lay in between. Looked up from germline, CDR1 is SGHRS and CDR2 is YFSETQ. The length of the CDR3 is 13 residues. CDR3 in amino acids: CASSFGGSYEQYF. CDR3 in DNA: TGCGCCAGCAGCTTTGGAGGTTCCTACGAGCAGTACTTC.

This rearrangement joins TRBV18 to TRBJ2-7; 7 bases match TRBD1. Germline CDR1 reads KGHSH; CDR2 reads LQKENI. V dropped 2 bases and J dropped 3; count of bases not matched to a gene: 4. The CDR3 totals 14 residues. CDR3 loop: CASSPWSGGYEQYF. The CDR3 region has the DNA TGTGCCAGCTCACCATGGTCAGGGGGCTACGAGCAGTACTTC. Combining the CDR3 with reference TRBV18 and TRBJ2-7 gives the whole variable domain NAGVMQNPRHLVRRRGQEARLRCSPMKGHSHVYWYRQLPEEGLKFMVYLQKENIIDESGMPKERFSAEFPKEGPSILRIQQVVRGDSAAYFCASSPWSGGYEQYFGPGTRLTVT.

The genes are TRBV19 and TRBJ1-3, with a possible D match to TRBD1 (6 bases). Germline CDR1 reads LNHDA; CDR2 reads SQIVND (reference sequence). Trimming cost V 3 bases and J 2 bases, with 14 bases left between them. The CDR3 runs to 16 residues. CDR3 region: CASSMIMGATGNTIYF. CDR3 DNA: TGTGCCAGTAGTATGATTATGGGGGCTACTGGAAACACCATATATTTT. Full variable domain (remainder filled in from reference TRBV19 and TRBJ1-3): DGGITQSPKYLFRKEGQNVTLSCEQNLNHDAMYWYRQDPGQGLRLIYYSQIVNDFQKGDIAEGYSVSREKKESFPLTVTSAQKNPTAFYLCASSMIMGATGNTIYFGEGSWLTVV.

The rearrangement links TRBV9 to TRBJ1-2; 7 positions match TRBD1. Germline values: CDR1 SGDLS, CDR2 YYNGEE. J gave up 7 bases and V 3 bases, and 12 bases lay outside the gene matches. This CDR3 has 15 residues. CDR3 region: CASSGLGGQEGGYTF. CDR3 in DNA: TGTGCCAGCAGCGGTCTTGGTGGACAGGAAGGTGGCTACACCTTC.

This clone was picked up a small number of times. V and J are TRBV6-1 and TRBJ2-7, with a tentative D call TRBD2 (5 bases). Germline-derived CDR1 and CDR2 are MNHNS and SASEGT. V lost 5 bases and J lost 2, with 10 bases in between. The CDR3 is 13 residues long. The CDR3 coding sequence is TGTGCCAGCAGTCGGGATCCTACCTACGAGCAGTACTTC. Protein: CASSRDPTYEQYF.

The chain employs TRBV15 and TRBJ2-2; tentative D call: TRBD1 (6 bases). V was shortened by 1 base and J by 7 bases, with 16 bases between the two germline ends. Germline V gene data show CDR1 as LNHNV and CDR2 as YYDKDF (reference sequence). The CDR3 has 16 residues. The CDR3 region is CATSRAVQGPNGELFF. The DNA of the CDR3 is TGTGCCACCAGCAGAGCGGTGCAGGGGCCGAACGGGGAGCTGTTTTTT.

The V gene is TRBV7-2, the J gene TRBJ1-5; weak D call: TRBD1 (5 bases). The V gene lost 4 bases and the J gene lost 7 bases, with 17 bases spanning the gap. Germline CDR1 reads SGHTA; CDR2 reads FQGNSA. The CDR3 has 15 residues. The CDR3: CASSSSGGPGQPQHF. CDR3 bases: TGTGCCAGCAGCTCCTCCGGGGGACCGGGCCAGCCCCAGCATTTT.

The CDR3 DNA reads as TGCGCCAGCAGCCGACTAGACATCTCCTATAATTCACCCCTCCACTTT. Amino acids: CASSRLDISYNSPLHF. The chain has TRBV4-1 and TRBJ1-6; no clear D gene. Per germline, CDR1 MGHRA and CDR2 YSYEKL. The CDR3 runs 16 residues. Trimming shortened V by 4 bases and J by 0 bases, and 10 bases separated the two germline ends.

J is TRBJ1-2 and V is TRBV28; D unclear. Trimming stripped 10 bases from V and 5 bases from J, with 14 bases between. From germline, CDR1 is MDHEN and CDR2 SYDVKM. The CDR3 loop spans 12 amino acids. Here the CDR3 DNA reads TGTGCCACCGTTGCTCAGTTTTATGGCTACACCTTC. As protein: CATVAQFYGYTF.